This T cell receptor (beta chain) was sequenced for a study of cytomegalovirus exposure and HLA in healthy donors. This clone has a handful of counts. The PCR had 60 Vbeta and 13 Jbeta primers. Methods used by the authors: A follow-up analysis tallied about 80 million unique TCR beta chains, about 11 million shared. Libraries were prepared by immunoSEQ multiplex PCR; TCRdb keeps only in-frame clonotypes and omits some of them. V and J calls plus clone size are reproduced from that table; the DNA served to infer D and trimming. The table lists some 200,000 clones, about 80% of them singletons. Germline V CDR1 and CDR2: SGHNT, YENEEA. This CDR3 contains 13 residues.

This sequence joins TRBV11-3 and TRBJ2-7, with 9 positions matching TRBD1. Material for sequencing was PBMCs. The clonotype was recovered from a woman aged 60 to 75 in good health and CMV-seropositive. The CDR3 DNA follows: TGTGCTACCCTGCGGGGACAGGGCTACGAGCAGTACTTC. This gives the protein CATLRGQGYEQYF.